This TCR beta chain is from a study of blood T cell repertoires in COVID-19. Study overall: The United States, Italy and Spain supplied acute and convalescent COVID-19 samples.

As for this clone: The sample holds other DNA sequences that translate to the same CDR3.

As processed by the authors: Estimated nucleated cell counts came from reference gene primer amplification. This table comes from immunoSEQ multiplex PCR, and its TCRdb copy is limited to in-frame clones, with some not included. V, J and clone size derive from that table, while D and trimming were established from the DNA sequence. Here the sample spans about 88,000 clones, roughly 87% being singletons. Trimming cost V 0 bases and J 2 bases, with 8 bases left between them. The germline gives CDR1 SGHRS, CDR2 YFSETQ. This CDR3 spans 14 amino acids. Sequencing was carried out using peripheral blood. This sequence originates from a male donor with acute or convalescent COVID-19. V is TRBV5-1 and J is TRBJ1-1; D perhaps matches TRBD1 (6 bases). CDR3 DNA: TGCGCCAGCAGCTTGGTACAGGGTAACACTGAAGCTTTCTTT. Encoded protein: CASSLVQGNTEAFF. Filled out from reference TRBV5-1 and TRBJ1-1, the complete variable domain reads KAGVTQTPRYLIKTRGQQVTLSCSPISGHRSVSWYQQTPGQGLQFLFEYFSETQRNKGNFPGRFSGRQFSNSRSEMNVSTLELGDSALYLCASSLVQGNTEAFFGQGTRLTVV.